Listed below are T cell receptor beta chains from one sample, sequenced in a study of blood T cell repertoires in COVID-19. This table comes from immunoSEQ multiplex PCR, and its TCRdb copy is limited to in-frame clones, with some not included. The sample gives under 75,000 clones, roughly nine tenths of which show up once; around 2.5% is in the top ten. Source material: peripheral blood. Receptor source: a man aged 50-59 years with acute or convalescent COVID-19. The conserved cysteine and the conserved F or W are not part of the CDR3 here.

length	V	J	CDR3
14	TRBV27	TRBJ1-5	ASTEIGSGNNQPQH
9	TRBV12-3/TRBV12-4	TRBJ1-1	ASSYRGRAF
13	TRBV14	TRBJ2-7	ASSQDEALPYEQY
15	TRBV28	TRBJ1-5	ASSFTSPGQGYQPQH
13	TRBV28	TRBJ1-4	ASSSGHATNEKLF
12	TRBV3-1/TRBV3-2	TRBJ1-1	ASSQVGQNTEAF
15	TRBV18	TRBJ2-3	ASSPLGGSGSTDTQY
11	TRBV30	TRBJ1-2	ASIIGRNYGYT
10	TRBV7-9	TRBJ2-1	ASSFDNNEQF
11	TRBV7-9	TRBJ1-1	ASSGIRGTEAF
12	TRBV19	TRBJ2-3	ATKTSGSADTQY
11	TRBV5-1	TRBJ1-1	ASSTDRDRVAF
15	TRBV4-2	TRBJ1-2	ASSQESRRTGSYGYT
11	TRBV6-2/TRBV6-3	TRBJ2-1	ASSYQLWNEQF
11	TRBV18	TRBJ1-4	ASSPALNEKLF
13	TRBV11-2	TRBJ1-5	ASSWGQGGNQPQH
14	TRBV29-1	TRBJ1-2	SARTSAGANAYGYT
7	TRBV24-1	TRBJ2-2	ATTGELF
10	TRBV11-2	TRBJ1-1	ASSSPSSEAF
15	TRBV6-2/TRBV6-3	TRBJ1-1	ASSYGGAPYQNTEAF
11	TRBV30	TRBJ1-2	AWQLGQNYGYT
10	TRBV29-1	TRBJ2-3	SVGERVSPQY
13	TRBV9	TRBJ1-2	ASSVEGRDGYGYT
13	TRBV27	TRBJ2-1	ASSIRTSGSSEQF
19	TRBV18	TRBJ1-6	ASSPYTPGQGSGSYNSPLH
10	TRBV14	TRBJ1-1	ASSYSGTEAF
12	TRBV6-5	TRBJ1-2	ASAGRKANYGYT
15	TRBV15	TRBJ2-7	ATSRAEPGQGPYEQY
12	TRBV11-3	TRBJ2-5	ASSFGGDGETQY
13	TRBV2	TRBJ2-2	ASSKGQGATGELF
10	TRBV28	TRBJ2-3	ASSSSEDTQY
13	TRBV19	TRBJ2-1	ATEVRTSLYNEQF
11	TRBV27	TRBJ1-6	ASSLRYNSPLH
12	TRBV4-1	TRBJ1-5	ASSQVGGNQPQH
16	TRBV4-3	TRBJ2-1	ASSQDPLLAGVYYEQF
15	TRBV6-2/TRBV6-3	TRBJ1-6	ASSYGTGGVKNSPLH
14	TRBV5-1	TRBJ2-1	ASSLTSGTLYNEQF
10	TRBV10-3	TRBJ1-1	AIGTGNTEAF
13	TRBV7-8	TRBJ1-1	ASSVRQGKNTEAF
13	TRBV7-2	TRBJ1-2	ASSLPPGLERGYT
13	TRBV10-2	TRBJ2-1	ASSDGTSGRNEQF
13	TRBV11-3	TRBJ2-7	ASNLTWDRAPEQY
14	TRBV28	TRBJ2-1	ASSWGRTSGRGEQF
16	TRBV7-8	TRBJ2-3	ASSLAGALAGVADTQY
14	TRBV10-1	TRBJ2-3	ASRPGTSGTPDTQY
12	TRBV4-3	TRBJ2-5	ASSRYRGLETQY
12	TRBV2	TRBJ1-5	ASSRQIGNQPQH